One sample yielded the 26 T cell receptor beta chains listed below, sequenced in a study of T cell responses to AZD1222 COVID-19 vaccine. TCRdb keeps only in-frame clones here, not all; method: immunoSEQ multiplex PCR. The table records around 110,000 clones, about 90% of them present only once. Here the sequenced sample was peripheral blood, taken 28 days after the second AZD1222 dose. The receptors come from an adult who received the AZD1222 COVID-19 vaccine.

The chain has TRBV4-1 and TRBJ1-4; D uncertain. Germline CDR1 reads MGHRA; CDR2 reads YSYEKL. V was shortened by 0 bases and J by 3 bases, with 5 bases between the two germline ends. This CDR3 has 14 amino acids. This chain's CDR3 is CASSQEVANEKLFF. As DNA, the CDR3 is TGCGCCAGCAGCCAAGAGGTAGCTAATGAAAAACTGTTTTTT.

The chain links TRBV9 to TRBJ2-1, with D possibly called TRBD1 or TRBD2 (5 bases each). The CDR3 totals 16 residues. In germline, CDR1 is SGDLS, CDR2 YYNGEE. V lost 3 bases and J lost 6, with 19 bases in between. CDR3 sequence: CASSALGPTGGNEQFF. CDR3 sequence (DNA): TGTGCCAGCAGCGCACTGGGACCGACTGGGGGCAATGAGCAGTTCTTC.

V usage is TRBV6-5 and J usage is TRBJ2-5, with TRBD1 as a possible D gene (6 bases). Germline V gene lookup returns CDR1 MNHEY and CDR2 SVGAGI. V shed 2 bases and J shed 5 bases, with 9 bases lying between them. CDR3 size: 13 residues. CDR3 sequence reads: CASSYGGRETQYF. As DNA, the CDR3 is TGTGCCAGCAGTTACGGGGGCCGGGAGACCCAGTACTTC.

The chain carries TRBV15 and TRBJ1-4, with D possibly TRBD1 on 5 matching bases. This CDR3 is 19 amino acids long. Germline loops: CDR1 LNHNV, CDR2 YYDKDF (reference sequence). Trimming removed 4 bases at V and 8 bases at J, with 29 bases between. The CDR3 here is CATSTRGTRLSIPEEKLFF. CDR3 sequence (DNA): TGTGCCACCAGCACCCGGGGGACCCGTCTCAGTATTCCAGAGGAAAAACTGTTTTTT.

This chain joins TRBV6-5 and TRBJ1-2; 7 positions match TRBD1. The CDR3 runs to 14 residues. J was trimmed by 5 bases and V by 4 bases; bases with no gene match: 7. Germline CDR1 reads MNHEY; CDR2 reads SVGAGI. CDR3 coding DNA: TGTGCCAGCAGTTCCCAGGGGGGCCAGTATGGCTACACCTTC. Translated, it gives CASSSQGGQYGYTF.

This rearrangement joins TRBV4-3 to TRBJ2-7; possibly TRBD1 for D (5 bases). This CDR3 has 18 residues. Germline CDR1 is LGHNA and CDR2 is YSLEER. The V end lost 1 base, the J end lost 4 bases, and 23 bases lay between the germline ends. This chain's CDR3 is CASSQVRYRAGWLYEQYF. The CDR3 DNA follows: TGCGCCAGCAGCCAAGTCCGGTATCGGGCAGGGTGGTTGTACGAGCAGTACTTC.

This clone was found a few times. This chain links TRBV28 with TRBJ2-7, with D maybe TRBD1 (6 bases). Trimming pared 3 bases from V and 4 bases from J, leaving 13 bases between. This CDR3 has 14 residues. The germline gives CDR1 MDHEN, CDR2 SYDVKM. In DNA, the CDR3 is TGTGCCAGCAGTTTTTGGACAGATTCTTACGAGCAGTACTTC. Protein product: CASSFWTDSYEQYF.

This chain connects TRBV2 to TRBJ2-1, with TRBD2 identical over 9 bases. This CDR3 region has 15 residues. Germline V gene data show CDR1 as SNHLY and CDR2 as FYNNEI. J was trimmed by 4 bases and V by 2 bases; bases with no gene match: 3. For the CDR3, the DNA is TGTGCCAGCAGTGAATTAGCGGGGGTATACAATGAGCAGTTCTTC. This encodes CASSELAGVYNEQFF.

The rearrangement links TRBV15 to TRBJ1-2; D perhaps matches TRBD1 (5 bases). With 0 bases removed from V and 5 bases from J, the gap between germline ends came to 16 bases. The CDR3 covers 16 residues. Germline V gene sequence: CDR1 LNHNV, CDR2 YYDKDF (reference sequence). Here the CDR3 DNA reads TGTGCCACCAGCAGAGAGGGGACTCGGTTCGGGTATGGCTACACCTTC. Translating gives CATSREGTRFGYGYTF.

The chain combines TRBV5-1 with TRBJ2-7; no definite D call. The CDR3 is 14 residues long. CDR1 is SGHRS and CDR2 is YFSETQ in the germline V gene. V was trimmed by 4 bases and J by 2 bases, leaving 13 bases between them. The CDR3: CASSLSWVPYEQYF. CDR3 nucleotides: TGCGCCAGCAGCCTTTCTTGGGTCCCCTACGAGCAGTACTTC.

J is TRBJ2-1 and V is TRBV12-5; tentative D call: TRBD2 (6 bases). The V end lost 5 bases, the J end lost 8 bases, and 19 bases lay between the germline ends. In germline, CDR1 is LGHNT, CDR2 FRNRAP. The CDR3 is 15 amino acids. This CDR3 is CASGGPGVSVDEQFF. In nucleotides, the CDR3 is TGTGCTAGTGGTGGCCCGGGGGTCAGTGTCGATGAGCAGTTCTTC.

V usage is TRBV10-3 and J usage is TRBJ1-1, with D possibly TRBD1 on 6 matching bases. Germline V gene lookup returns CDR1 ENHRY and CDR2 SYGVKD. Trimming left V 4 bases short and J 0 bases short, with 15 bases between. This CDR3 region has 16 residues. CDR3 protein: CAISGPGGALNTEAFF. The CDR3 region has the DNA TGTGCCATCAGTGGCCCTGGGGGGGCGTTGAACACTGAAGCTTTCTTT.

In its sample, this clone was seen once. V gene TRBV28 combines with J gene TRBJ1-2; D ambiguous. V lost 6 bases and J lost 1, with 18 bases in between. CDR3 length: 16 residues. CDR1 MDHEN and CDR2 SYDVKM come from the germline V gene. The CDR3 DNA follows: TGTGCCAGCAGCCCCCCGGGTGTGACCGTTAACTATGGCTACACCTTC. It encodes CASSPPGVTVNYGYTF.

V is TRBV11-2 and J is TRBJ2-3; a weak D match, TRBD1 (6 bases). Germline CDR1 reads SGHAT; CDR2 reads FQNNGV. The ends were cut back, 5 bases at V and 6 bases at J, with 15 bases in the middle. The CDR3 spans 14 residues. CDR3 amino acids: CASSRAPGDDTQYF. The CDR3 bases are TGTGCCAGCAGCCGCGCCCCAGGGGACGATACGCAGTATTTT.

This chain links TRBV6-6 with TRBJ1-3; D is unresolved. V dropped 5 bases and J dropped 1 base, with 3 bases sitting between them. The V gene's germline CDR1 is MNHNY and CDR2 SVGAGI (reference sequence). This CDR3 has 12 amino acids. The CDR3 protein is CASSTSGNTIYF. The CDR3 nucleotides are TGTGCCAGCAGTACTTCTGGAAACACCATATATTTT.

The rearrangement uses TRBV13 and TRBJ2-3; TRBD2 is a possible D gene (5 bases). V was shortened by 5 bases and J by 2 bases, with 11 bases between the two germline ends. This CDR3 spans 14 amino acids. Germline V gene sequence: CDR1 PRHDT, CDR2 FYEKMQ (reference sequence). This CDR3 is CASSTRTHTDTQYF. CDR3 DNA: TGTGCCAGCAGCACCCGGACTCACACAGATACGCAGTATTTT.

The genes are TRBV6-5 and TRBJ2-3, with D unclear. The germline gives CDR1 MNHEY, CDR2 SVGAGI. V was clipped by 6 bases and J by 4 bases, with 11 bases between them. The CDR3 is made up of 13 amino acids. The CDR3 region has the DNA TGTGCCAGCAGCCGCAGTCGGGCAGATACGCAGTATTTT. It codes for CASSRSRADTQYF.

The chain has TRBV6-5 and TRBJ2-3; a possible D gene is TRBD1 (6 bases). Trimming took off 5 bases at V and 0 bases at J, with 9 bases between the two ends. The length of the CDR3 is 14 residues. Germline-derived CDR1 and CDR2 are MNHEY and SVGAGI. CDR3: CASSRGSSTDTQYF. In DNA form, the CDR3 reads TGTGCCAGCAGTAGGGGGTCTAGCACAGATACGCAGTATTTT.

The rearrangement joins TRBV7-2 to TRBJ2-1; D might be TRBD1 or TRBD2, each matching 5 bases. Germline V gives CDR1 SGHTA, CDR2 FQGNSA. Trimming took off 0 bases at V and 6 bases at J, with 12 bases between the two ends. This CDR3 is 15 amino acids long. The CDR3 region is CASSLAGTAFNEQFF. The CDR3 region has the DNA TGTGCCAGCAGCTTAGCCGGGACGGCCTTCAATGAGCAGTTCTTC. Full variable domain (remainder filled in from reference TRBV7-2 and TRBJ2-1): GAGVSQSPSNKVTEKGKDVELRCDPISGHTALYWYRQSLGQGLEFLIYFQGNSAPDKSGLPSDRFSAERTGGSVSTLTIQRTQQEDSAVYLCASSLAGTAFNEQFFGPGTRLTVL.

This chain connects TRBV19 to TRBJ1-4, with a tentative D call TRBD1 (5 bases). This CDR3 is 15 amino acids long. V lost 4 bases and J lost 2, with 11 bases in between. Germline CDR1 reads LNHDA; CDR2 reads SQIVND (reference sequence). CDR3 bases: TGTGCCAGTAGTACTGTCTCAGGGACTAATGAAAAACTGTTTTTT. This sequence encodes CASSTVSGTNEKLFF.

The J gene is TRBJ2-7, the V gene TRBV2; 10 bases fit TRBD1. CDR3 length: 15 amino acids. CDR1 is SNHLY, CDR2 FYNNEI, per germline. V lost 7 bases and J lost 7; bases outside the gene matches: 13. The CDR3 DNA reads TGTGCCAGCACGAGGGGCCGGGACAGGGGCAAGGAGCAGTACTTC. The encoded protein is CASTRGRDRGKEQYF.

V is TRBV28 and J is TRBJ1-5, with 9 bases identical to TRBD1. The trim removed 5 bases at V and 6 bases at J, leaving 8 bases unmatched. Germline lookup yields CDR1 MDHEN and CDR2 SYDVKM. The CDR3 is 15 amino acids. CDR3 DNA: TGTGCCAGCAGTCTGGCGGGACAGGGCTTTCAGCCCCAGCATTTT. Protein product: CASSLAGQGFQPQHF.

The chain carries TRBV7-3 and TRBJ2-1; TRBD2 matches at 11 bases. Germline trimming cut 1 base from V and 9 bases from J; bases unmatched to any gene: 8. CDR1 SGHTA and CDR2 FQGTGA come from the germline V gene. There are 16 residues in the CDR3. The CDR3 is CASSLSVAGGVGEQFF. CDR3 DNA sequence: TGTGCCAGCAGCTTAAGCGTAGCGGGAGGGGTCGGTGAGCAGTTCTTC.

V is TRBV7-9 and J is TRBJ1-5; tentative D call: TRBD1 (5 bases). Germline CDR1 is SEHNR and CDR2 is FQNEAQ (reference sequence). This CDR3 spans 13 amino acids. Trimming pared 1 base from V and 5 bases from J, leaving 6 bases between. CDR3 protein: CASSLGDDQPQHF. The DNA of the CDR3 is TGTGCCAGCAGCTTAGGGGACGATCAGCCCCAGCATTTT.

J is TRBJ1-6 and V is TRBV5-4, with a tentative D call TRBD1 (6 bases). The CDR3 is 14 amino acids. Germline CDR1 is SGHNT and CDR2 is YYREEE (reference sequence). Trimming stripped 3 bases from V and 6 bases from J, with 10 bases between. CDR3 residues: CASSWDITNSPLHF. The CDR3 nucleotides read TGTGCCAGCAGCTGGGACATCACTAATTCACCCCTCCACTTT. Looking up the rest from reference TRBV5-4 and TRBJ1-6 gives the full variable domain: ETGVTQSPTHLIKTRGQQVTLRCSSQSGHNTVSWYQQALGQGPQFIFQYYREEENGRGNFPPRFSGLQFPNYSSELNVNALELDDSALYLCASSWDITNSPLHFGNGTRLTVT.

The rearrangement uses TRBV5-4 and TRBJ1-2; D is perhaps TRBD1 (5 bases). In germline, CDR1 is SGHNT, CDR2 YYREEE (reference sequence). The CDR3 runs 13 residues. V gave up 3 bases and J gave up 0 bases, with 6 bases separating them. The CDR3 reads CASSSGTNYGYTF. The DNA for the CDR3 is TGTGCCAGCAGCTCAGGGACTAACTATGGCTACACCTTC.